Following are 9 T cell receptor beta chains from one sample sequenced in a study of shared clonotypes between healthy human individuals. Using immunoSEQ multiplex PCR, the repertoire was profiled, and TCRdb retains in-frame clones only, with some absent. The table shows under 2,500,000 clones, with under 97% occurring only once. Sequencing was done on a sample of naive CD4+ T cells sorted from blood. Documented subset: CD45RA+ positively selected. The origin of the receptors is a man between 18 and 35 years old in good health.

J is TRBJ2-3 and V is TRBV7-9; 10 bases map to TRBD1. Unmatched junction bases numbered 12, after V lost 5 bases and J lost 1 base. The CDR3 sequence is 18 residues long. The V gene's germline CDR1 is SEHNR and CDR2 FQNEAQ (reference sequence). This CDR3 reads CASSKGQGLLRGTDTQYF. In DNA, the CDR3 is TGTGCCAGCAGCAAGGGACAGGGGCTGCTTAGAGGCACAGATACGCAGTATTTT.

The rearrangement uses TRBV9 and TRBJ2-2; 8 bases match TRBD2. With 0 bases clipped from V and 7 bases from J, the junction kept 5 bases outside the gene matches. Germline CDR1 reads SGDLS; CDR2 reads YYNGEE. The CDR3 is made up of 15 amino acids. The CDR3 reads CASSVASGSVGELFF. DNA of the CDR3: TGTGCCAGCAGCGTAGCCAGCGGGAGTGTCGGGGAGCTGTTTTTT.

As to this clone: Different DNA sequences within this sample yield the same CDR3. The chain combines TRBV5-1 with TRBJ1-5; D is ambiguous. The V end was cut by 0 bases, the J end by 4 bases, with 8 bases between. The germline gives CDR1 SGHRS, CDR2 YFSETQ. The CDR3 has 14 amino acids. Here the CDR3 reads CASSLGGGNQPQHF. CDR3 nucleotide sequence: TGCGCCAGCAGCTTGGGAGGAGGGAATCAGCCCCAGCATTTT.

The chain uses TRBV19 and TRBJ1-5; D call uncertain. There are 15 residues in the CDR3. V was pared by 2 bases and J by 2 bases, with 10 bases between. Germline V gene sequence: CDR1 LNHDA, CDR2 SQIVND (reference sequence). The CDR3 DNA reads TGTGCCAGTAGTATAAAATACGTGGGCAATCAGCCCCAGCATTTT. Amino acid sequence: CASSIKYVGNQPQHF.

This rearrangement joins TRBV11-2 to TRBJ2-7, with D perhaps matching TRBD2 (5 bases). V lost 2 bases and J lost 0, with 8 bases in between. CDR1 and CDR2 from the germline V gene are SGHAT and FQNNGV. This CDR3 is 14 amino acids long. The CDR3 loop reads CASSLSRGSYEQYF. In DNA form, the CDR3 reads TGTGCCAGCAGCTTAAGTCGGGGCTCCTACGAGCAGTACTTC. Full variable domain (missing parts from reference TRBV11-2 and TRBJ2-7): EAGVAQSPRYKIIEKRQSVAFWCNPISGHATLYWYQQILGQGPKLLIQFQNNGVVDDSQLPKDRFSAERLKGVDSTLKIQPAKLEDSAVYLCASSLSRGSYEQYFGPGTRLTVT.

This clone was observed a single time. This chain uses TRBV14 with TRBJ2-1; TRBD1 might be the D (7 bases). Germline V gene data show CDR1 as SGHDN and CDR2 as FVKESK. The V end lost 0 bases, the J end lost 4 bases, and 10 bases lay between the germline ends. The CDR3 extends over 15 amino acids. The CDR3 DNA sequence: TGTGCCAGCAGCCAAGACAGGGGGACTTACAATGAGCAGTTCTTC. This sequence encodes CASSQDRGTYNEQFF.

This clone was observed a handful of times. The J gene is TRBJ1-5, the V gene TRBV28; 9 bases match TRBD1. The CDR3 spans 14 residues. The V and J ends lost 6 bases and 6 bases, in that order; junction bases with no gene match: 6. The germline V gene encodes CDR1 MDHEN and CDR2 SYDVKM. The chain's CDR3 is CASRQQGAGQPQHF. The CDR3 coding sequence is TGTGCCAGCAGGCAACAGGGGGCCGGTCAGCCCCAGCATTTT.

V gene TRBV7-8 combines with J gene TRBJ2-7, with 9 nucleotides matching TRBD1. J was trimmed by 0 bases and V by 4 bases; bases with no gene match: 4. This CDR3 is 15 amino acids long. The germline gives CDR1 SGHVS, CDR2 FQNEAQ. As DNA, the CDR3 is TGTGCCAGCAGCTCTGACAGGGGGGACTCCTACGAGCAGTACTTC. Protein: CASSSDRGDSYEQYF.

The rearrangement links TRBV14 to TRBJ1-6; 8 nucleotides agree with TRBD1. The germline V gene has CDR1 SGHDN and CDR2 FVKESK. This CDR3 is built from 15 residues. Trimming at V came to 2 bases and at J to 6 bases, leaving 3 bases not matched to a gene. In DNA, the CDR3 is TGTGCCAGCAGCCAAAACGACAGGGGTAATTCACCCCTCCACTTT. Translation: CASSQNDRGNSPLHF.